This T cell receptor beta chain was recovered during a study of neurological immune-mediated disorders. Study-wide findings and caveats: Because no CDR3 amino acid sequences were shared across subjects by expanded clones, private repertoires were suggested in all groups. The greatest TCR clonal expansion appeared in HTLV-1-associated myelopathy and the smallest, falling below healthy controls, in multiple sclerosis.

This clonotype was observed many times. What it binds is unknown. It was by 5'RACE with 10-nucleotide random UMIs that the cDNA was made. Using its own MiXCR run on the 5' RACE reads, TCRdb lists one record per CDR3 protein. The sample records 20,000 to 30,000 distinct CDR3 sequences, about an eighth being singletons. For the unsorted libraries, 2 million PBMCs stored at -80 C served as input. From germline, CDR1 is SGHAT and CDR2 FQNNGV. This CDR3 comprises 16 residues. Between the trimmed V and J ends, which lost 5 bases and 2 bases, there was a span of 17 bases. The sequencing input was PBMCs. This sequence joins TRBV11-2 and TRBJ2-3; TRBD1 might be the D (6 bases). This sequence was found in a woman aged 40 to 55 with HTLV-1-associated myelopathy (HAM/TSP). The CDR3 loop is CASSLLWTVHTDTQYF. CDR3 in DNA: TGTGCCAGCAGCCTTCTTTGGACAGTTCACACAGATACGCAGTATTTT.